Here is one T cell receptor beta chain with its context. Its antigen is undetermined. The data were obtained in a study of T-cell reconstitution after alpha-beta-depleted transplantation in children. The TCRbeta library was prepared with unique molecular identifiers. A single record per CDR3 protein comes from TCRdb applying MiXCR to the PCR reads. The data show more than 400,000 distinct CDR3 sequences, more than 9.5% seen once. V trimming: 5 bases; J trimming: 4 bases; junction bases outside the gene matches: 7. There are 15 residues in the CDR3. CDR1 and CDR2 from the germline V gene are LGHNA and YNFKEQ. Overall study results and limits: In patients about two months after transplant, alpha-beta T cells reportedly arose from several hundred expanded graft clones. It was newly produced T cells that mostly accounted for T-cell counts and diversity one year after transplant.

This clonotype was obtained from a female patient aged 2-15 years who had a stem cell transplant for aplastic anemia, so the T cells may come from the graft donor. V usage is TRBV4-2 and J usage is TRBJ2-1, with 8 bases aligning to TRBD2. The specimen was PBMCs, mostly from graft donor cells, collected 180 days after TCRalphabeta/CD19-depleted stem cell transplant. The CDR3 DNA sequence: TGTGCCAGCAGCACCACTAGCGGAGAGTACAATGAGCAGTTCTTC. It translates to CASSTTSGEYNEQFF.